Presented here are 21 T cell receptor beta chains from one specimen sequenced in a study of shared clonotypes between healthy human individuals. The table came from immunoSEQ multiplex PCR; TCRdb's copy has only in-frame clones and leaves some out. Of approximately 2,000,000 clones in the sample, around 93% were seen once. Sample: naive CD4+ T cells from PBMCs. Subset: CD45RA+ positively selected. The receptor source for this set is a man younger than 30 in good health. Some clones in this sample may be carry-over from other donors' samples.

This sequence joins TRBV28 and TRBJ2-3, with TRBD2 identical over 13 bases. The CDR3 runs 15 residues. CDR1 and CDR2 (germline): MDHEN, SYDVKM. V lost 6 bases to trimming and J lost 6 bases; unmatched junction nucleotides: 6. The CDR3 sequence: CASRELAGGPDTQYF. As DNA, the CDR3 is TGTGCCAGCAGAGAACTAGCGGGAGGGCCGGATACGCAGTATTTT.

V gene TRBV14 combines with J gene TRBJ1-2; D might be TRBD1 (5 bases). This CDR3 spans 15 amino acids. Trimming left V 2 bases short and J 8 bases short, with 18 bases between. CDR1 is SGHDN, CDR2 FVKESK, per germline. CDR3 nucleotides: TGTGCCAGCAGCCAAACTTGGGGCCCGATCGGAGGCTACACCTTC. It specifies CASSQTWGPIGGYTF.

A single count supports this clone. The chain links TRBV2 to TRBJ1-2; TRBD1 might be the D (5 bases). Germline CDR1 reads SNHLY; CDR2 reads FYNNEI. Trimming shortened V by 6 bases and J by 4 bases, and 18 bases separated the two germline ends. The CDR3 runs 15 residues. In DNA form, the CDR3 reads TGTGCCAGCAGCCGATCAAGGGGAACTGGCTATGGCTACACCTTC. Protein product: CASSRSRGTGYGYTF. The entire variable domain, with the rest obtained from reference TRBV2 and TRBJ1-2, is as follows: EPEVTQTPSHQVTQMGQEVILRCVPISNHLYFYWYRQILGQKVEFLVSFYNNEISEKSEIFDDQFSVERPDGSNFTLKIRSTKLEDSAMYFCASSRSRGTGYGYTFGSGTRLTVV.

The J gene is TRBJ2-1, the V gene TRBV6-5; weak D call: TRBD1 (6 bases). V was clipped by 7 bases and J by 6 bases, with 16 bases between them. Germline V gene lookup returns CDR1 MNHEY and CDR2 SVGAGI. The CDR3 runs to 14 residues. The CDR3 sequence is CASTRSRGGNEQFF. The DNA for the CDR3 is TGTGCCAGCACACGGTCCAGGGGTGGCAATGAGCAGTTCTTC.

A remark on this clone: The sample carries other DNA sequences with the same CDR3. CDR3 in amino acids: CASSVRETQYF. CDR3 sequence (DNA): TGTGCCAGCAGTGTGAGGGAGACCCAGTACTTC. The chain couples TRBV2 to TRBJ2-5, with D uncertain. Germline V gives CDR1 SNHLY, CDR2 FYNNEI. The CDR3 sequence is 11 residues long. Trimming removed 4 bases at V and 5 bases at J, with 5 bases between.

The rearrangement links TRBV10-2 to TRBJ1-5; D is undetermined. This CDR3 is built from 13 residues. V dropped 7 bases and J dropped 6 bases, with 13 bases sitting between them. CDR1 WSHSY and CDR2 SAAADI come from the germline V gene. The CDR3 DNA sequence: TGCGCCAGCATGGCGGGTCGTGGTCAGCCCCAGCATTTT. This translates into CASMAGRGQPQHF.

The rearrangement uses TRBV5-1 and TRBJ1-2; D call uncertain. V dropped 0 bases and J dropped 8 bases, with 11 bases sitting between them. In germline, CDR1 is SGHRS, CDR2 YFSETQ. This CDR3 contains 13 residues. In nucleotides, the CDR3 is TGCGCCAGCAGCTTGGCCGTAGAAGGCGGCTACACCTTC. It codes for CASSLAVEGGYTF. Full variable domain (rest looked up from reference TRBV5-1 and TRBJ1-2): KAGVTQTPRYLIKTRGQQVTLSCSPISGHRSVSWYQQTPGQGLQFLFEYFSETQRNKGNFPGRFSGRQFSNSRSEMNVSTLELGDSALYLCASSLAVEGGYTFGSGTRLTVV.

The J gene is TRBJ2-7, the V gene TRBV2; D may match TRBD1 or TRBD2 (7 bases each). Germline loops: CDR1 SNHLY, CDR2 FYNNEI. The V gene lost 5 bases and the J gene lost 3 bases, with 11 bases spanning the gap. The CDR3 sequence is 13 residues long. CDR3 DNA: TGTGCCAGCAGTCCCAGGGGGGGCTACGAGCAGTACTTC. Protein: CASSPRGGYEQYF.

The rearrangement links TRBV7-2 to TRBJ1-2; 7 nucleotides align to TRBD1. This CDR3 has 14 amino acids. Trimming cost V 4 bases and J 4 bases; bases outside gene matches: 6. Germline-derived CDR1 and CDR2 are SGHTA and FQGNSA. For the CDR3, the DNA is TGTGCCAGCAGCTCGAGCGCAGGGGGCTATGGCTACACCTTC. Its protein is CASSSSAGGYGYTF. Together with reference TRBV7-2 and TRBJ1-2, the CDR3 gives the full variable domain: GAGVSQSPSNKVTEKGKDVELRCDPISGHTALYWYRQSLGQGLEFLIYFQGNSAPDKSGLPSDRFSAERTGGSVSTLTIQRTQQEDSAVYLCASSSSAGGYGYTFGSGTRLTVV.

The gene calls are TRBV7-9 and TRBJ2-3; 12 positions agree with TRBD2. The CDR3 runs 19 residues. Trimming took 5 bases from V and 5 from J; bases not matched to a gene: 17. In germline, CDR1 is SEHNR, CDR2 FQNEAQ (reference sequence). CDR3 nucleotide sequence: TGTGCCAGCAGCATCGAGAGTCGGACTAGCGGGACTTGGAGAGATACGCAGTATTTT. Its protein product is CASSIESRTSGTWRDTQYF.

As regards this clone: The same CDR3 is also encoded by other DNA sequences in this sample. The CDR3 is CASSRQGSGNTIYF. The CDR3, as DNA: TGTGCCAGCAGTCGACAGGGCTCAGGAAACACCATATATTTT. The genes are TRBV6-5 and TRBJ1-3; 7 bases are shared with TRBD1. Germline CDR1 and CDR2: MNHEY and SVGAGI. This CDR3 region has 14 residues. V gave up 5 bases and J gave up 4 bases; unmatched junction bases: 5.

This sequence joins TRBV28 and TRBJ1-1, with D maybe TRBD1 (6 bases). Per the germline V gene, CDR1 is MDHEN and CDR2 is SYDVKM. V lost 10 bases and J 7 bases, leaving 13 bases between the germline ends. This CDR3 comprises 11 residues. The CDR3 loop reads CATGGRGEAFF. CDR3 DNA: TGTGCCACCGGGGGCAGGGGTGAAGCTTTCTTT.

A note on this clone: Additional DNA sequences in this sample encode the identical CDR3. The CDR3 sequence: CASSRLAGVYEQYF. In nucleotides, the CDR3 is TGTGCCAGCAGCAGACTAGCGGGAGTCTACGAGCAGTACTTC. J is TRBJ2-7 and V is TRBV28, with TRBD2 matching 12 bases. The germline V gene has CDR1 MDHEN and CDR2 SYDVKM. This CDR3 has 14 amino acids. Trimming at V came to 6 bases and at J to 3 bases, leaving 3 bases not matched to a gene.

Regarding this clone: This clone may be a read error of a much larger clone one base away. The same CDR3 arises from other DNA sequences in this sample as well. The chain uses TRBV5-4 and TRBJ2-3; TRBD2 might be the D (5 bases). Trimming pared 4 bases from V and 4 bases from J, leaving 7 bases between. CDR1 SGHNT and CDR2 YYREEE come from the germline V gene (reference sequence). The CDR3 totals 12 residues. The DNA for the CDR3 is TGTGCCAGCAGCCTCGGGGCAGATACGCAGTATTTT. Amino acids: CASSLGADTQYF.

The chain joins TRBV27 to TRBJ1-4; D not resolved. CDR1 and CDR2 from the germline V gene are MNHEY and SMNVEV (reference sequence). The CDR3 has 14 residues. Trimming took off 2 bases at V and 2 bases at J, with 6 bases between the two ends. The CDR3 spells CASSLGLTNEKLFF. The CDR3 DNA reads as TGTGCCAGCAGTTTAGGGCTGACTAATGAAAAACTGTTTTTT.

This chain uses TRBV5-1 with TRBJ1-4, with 12 bases matching TRBD1. The trim removed 1 base at V and 8 bases at J, leaving 6 bases unmatched. The CDR3 loop spans 16 amino acids. The germline V gene encodes CDR1 SGHRS and CDR2 YFSETQ. CDR3 region: CASSLSGQGAGEKLFF. The CDR3 coding sequence is TGCGCCAGCAGCTTGTCGGGACAGGGGGCTGGAGAAAAACTGTTTTTT.

CDR3 bases: TGTGCCAGCAGCTTACGACAGGATATGAACACTGAAGCTTTCTTT. Protein sequence: CASSLRQDMNTEAFF. The chain uses TRBV7-8 and TRBJ1-1, with a possible D match to TRBD1 (6 bases). The V end was cut by 2 bases, the J end by 0 bases, with 10 bases between. CDR3 length equals 15 residues. Germline assignment: CDR1 SGHVS and CDR2 FQNEAQ.

J is TRBJ1-1 and V is TRBV19; 8 bases agree with TRBD1. With 5 bases clipped from V and 3 bases from J, the junction kept 8 bases outside the gene matches. The CDR3 runs 15 residues. The V gene's germline CDR1 is LNHDA and CDR2 SQIVND (reference sequence). The CDR3 nucleotides read TGTGCCAGTAGTGGCCAGGGGGCGCAGGACACTGAAGCTTTCTTT. Its translation: CASSGQGAQDTEAFF.

This chain uses TRBV5-1 with TRBJ2-3; D is ambiguous. Germline V gene sequence: CDR1 SGHRS, CDR2 YFSETQ. This CDR3 is 13 amino acids long. The V and J ends lost 4 bases and 6 bases respectively, with 12 bases between them. CDR3 nucleotides: TGCGCCAGCAGCCCCTTGGAGATGGATACGCAGTATTTT. Its protein product is CASSPLEMDTQYF.

This clone was observed once. This chain links TRBV11-2 with TRBJ1-1; 7 nucleotides align to TRBD1. V shed 5 bases and J 1 base; nucleotides not matched to a gene: 7. Germline CDR1 SGHAT, CDR2 FQNNGV. The CDR3 covers 15 residues. The CDR3, as DNA: TGTGCCAGCAGCCCGATCCGACAGGGGAACACTGAAGCTTTCTTT. Amino acid sequence: CASSPIRQGNTEAFF.

This chain links TRBV7-8 with TRBJ2-1; no reliable D call. CDR1 is SGHVS and CDR2 is FQNEAQ in the germline V gene. V lost 1 base to trimming and J lost 1 base, with 11 bases between them. CDR3 length: 16 amino acids. The chain's CDR3 is CASSLVSPPSYNEQFF. CDR3 sequence (DNA): TGTGCCAGCAGCTTAGTTTCCCCCCCATCCTACAATGAGCAGTTCTTC.